This T cell receptor beta chain was documented in a study of T cells after yellow fever vaccination. Study background: Fractions of low cell number were prepared using SMART-Seq v4 Ultra Low Input.

The TCR cDNA carried a universal primer site and UMIs from 5'RACE template switching. Each CDR3 protein gets one entry after TCRdb re-called the 5' RACE reads with MiXCR. The table has hundreds of thousands of distinct CDR3 sequences, 12% seen once. Study findings and constraints: The booster response re-showed most primary clones: around 96% CD4, over 80% CD8.

This clonotype was counted only a few times. What it recognizes is unknown. The CDR3 runs 13 residues. Trimming removed 1 base from V and 5 bases from J; junction bases left unmatched: 4. Germline V gene lookup returns CDR1 DFQATT and CDR2 SNEGSKA (reference sequence). The sequence derives from a man aged 25-45 years who received the YFV17D yellow fever vaccine. The specimen was PBMCs, collected on the day of the yellow fever booster vaccination. The chain carries TRBV20-1 and TRBJ1-1, with TRBD1 identical over 7 bases. CDR3 region: CSARGGGETEAFF. The CDR3 nucleotides read TGCAGTGCTAGAGGAGGGGGCGAGACTGAAGCTTTCTTT.